The T cell receptor (beta chain) described here comes from a study of T cells in Graves' hyperthyroidism and ophthalmopathy. About the research overall: Peripheral blood draws took place at initial diagnosis, ahead of any treatment. Points from the study as a whole: By a 13 V-J model, ophthalmopathy was set apart from stable hyperthyroidism.

Researchers took RNA transcripts and amplified the TCR beta CDR3 regions from them. Researchers ran a first-round RT-PCR on the TCR CDR3 using the HTBI primer set. TCRdb ran MiXCR on the multiplex PCR reads and lists one entry per CDR3 protein. This sample has around 500,000 distinct CDR3 sequences, with 14% found just once. This clonotype was observed at least ten times. As yet, its antigen is unknown. The CDR3 consists of 17 residues. V gave up 0 bases and J gave up 6 bases; unmatched junction bases: 10. Germline-derived CDR1 and CDR2 are DFQATT and SNEGSKA (reference sequence). Out of about 10 ml of fresh peripheral blood came the PBMCs.

The specimen sequenced was blood. The source of this sequence is a middle-aged woman with Graves' hyperthyroidism. The chain links TRBV20-1 to TRBJ2-3; 12 bases line up with TRBD2. The CDR3 nucleotides are TGCAGTGCTAGAGATTCCCGGACTAGCGGGAAGACTGATACGCAGTATTTT. This translates into CSARDSRTSGKTDTQYF.